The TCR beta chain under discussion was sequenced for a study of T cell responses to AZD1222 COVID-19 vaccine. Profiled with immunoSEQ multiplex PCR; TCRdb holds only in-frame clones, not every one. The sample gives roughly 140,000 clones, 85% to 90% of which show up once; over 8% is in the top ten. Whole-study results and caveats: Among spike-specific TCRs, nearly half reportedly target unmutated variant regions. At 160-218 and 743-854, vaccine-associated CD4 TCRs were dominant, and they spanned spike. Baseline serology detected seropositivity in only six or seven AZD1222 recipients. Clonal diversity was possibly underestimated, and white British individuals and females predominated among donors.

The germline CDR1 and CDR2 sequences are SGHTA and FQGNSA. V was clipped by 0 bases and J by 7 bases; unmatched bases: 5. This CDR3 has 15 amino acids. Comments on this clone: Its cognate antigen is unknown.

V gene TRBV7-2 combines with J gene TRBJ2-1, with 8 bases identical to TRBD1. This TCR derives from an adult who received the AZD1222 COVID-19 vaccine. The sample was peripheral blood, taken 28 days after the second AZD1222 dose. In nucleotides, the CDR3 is TGTGCCAGCAGCTTAGCCCCGGGGACAGGAAATGAGCAGTTCTTC. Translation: CASSLAPGTGNEQFF.